This TCR beta chain was captured by sequencing in a study of cytomegalovirus exposure and HLA in healthy donors. Study-level findings and limits: According to reports, the classifier identified cytomegalovirus status with high specificity and sensitivity.

From germline, CDR1 is SGHTA and CDR2 FQGTGA. V gave up 5 bases and J gave up 2 bases, with 9 bases separating them. This CDR3 comprises 13 residues. Clones were read by immunoSEQ multiplex PCR, and TCRdb kept only the in-frame ones, dropping some. The table records approximately 210,000 clones, approximately 86% of them present only once. This clone occurred once. Its antigen remains unknown. Different DNA sequences within this sample yield the same CDR3. The source material was PBMCs. The sequence was collected from a woman in her late teens or twenties in good health and CMV-seronegative. The rearrangement joins TRBV7-3 to TRBJ1-2; weak D call: TRBD1 (5 bases). The CDR3 sequence is CASSPDRNYGYTF. The CDR3 DNA reads TGTGCCAGCAGCCCAGACAGAAACTATGGCTACACCTTC.